The clone carrying this T cell receptor (beta chain) was observed a handful of times. The antigen is not known. This entry is derived from a study of T-cell memory formation after mild COVID-19. CDR3 length equals 14 residues. V lost 2 bases and J 8 bases, leaving 15 bases between the germline ends. The germline gives CDR1 SEHNR, CDR2 FQNEAQ (reference sequence). TCRdb reprocessed the 5' RACE reads via MiXCR and lists one record per CDR3 protein. Found here are approximately 260,000 distinct CDR3 sequences, roughly 17% of them singletons; the top ten hold approximately 22%. Points from the study as a whole: Memory cells collected pre-infection included some clones that later responded, suggesting cross-reactive memory joined. Whereas later expanders leaned CD4+, clones contracting day 15 to 85 showed a balanced CD4/CD8 makeup.

Sequenced sample: PBMCs or a T cell subset sorted from them (not recorded which). V is TRBV7-9 and J is TRBJ1-2; D is uncertain. The clonotype was recovered from a man between 18 and 29 years old who had mild COVID-19 (a few samples of this study predate the infection). Cell type and time point are not known. The CDR3 DNA reads TGTGCCAGCAGCTTACTTCCCGAAGGAAGGGGCTACACCTTC. Protein: CASSLLPEGRGYTF. Together with reference TRBV7-9 and TRBJ1-2, the CDR3 gives the full variable domain: DTGVSQNPRHKITKRGQNVTFRCDPISEHNRLYWYRQTLGQGPEFLTYFQNEAQLEKSRLLSDRFSAERPKGSFSTLEIQRTEQGDSAMYLCASSLLPEGRGYTFGSGTRLTVV.